This T cell receptor (beta chain) was profiled in a study of post-analysis software for immune sequencing data. Study summary: Relapsing-remitting, secondary progressive and progressive-relapsing courses of multiple sclerosis were included.

Germline values: CDR1 LGHNT, CDR2 FRNRAP. The CDR3 is 17 residues long. Trimming cost V 0 bases and J 0 bases, with 14 bases left between them. General study points: TRBV segments more frequent in patients than in controls numbered five and included TRBV5-6, TRBV5-1 and TRBV20-1. F measure showed strong co-clustering of same-batch samples. Patients with multiple sclerosis recorded significantly lower normalized Chao1 diversity than controls, the study found.

In its sample, this clonotype was seen a few times. Its target is unknown. Built from TCR beta cDNA, the libraries had unique molecular identifiers in them. Each batch of about 0.95 to 10 million T cells produced 400,000 to 650,000 cDNA molecules. TCRdb processed the PCR reads anew with MiXCR; each CDR3 protein has one entry. The repertoire consists of some 890,000 distinct CDR3 sequences, with around 53% occurring once and the leading ten covering over 4%. The material sequenced was blood. The chain joins TRBV12-5 to TRBJ2-5; D is unclear. This receptor was identified in a girl aged 5 to 17 with multiple sclerosis. In nucleotides, the CDR3 is TGTGCTAGTGGTTTGGTAGGCCCGTCGGCTTACCAAGAGACCCAGTACTTC. It codes for CASGLVGPSAYQETQYF. Filled out from reference TRBV12-5 and TRBJ2-5, the complete variable domain reads DARVTQTPRHKVTEMGQEVTMRCQPILGHNTVFWYRQTMMQGLELLAYFRNRAPLDDSGMPKDRFSAEMPDATLATLKIQPSEPRDSAVYFCASGLVGPSAYQETQYFGPGTRLLVL.